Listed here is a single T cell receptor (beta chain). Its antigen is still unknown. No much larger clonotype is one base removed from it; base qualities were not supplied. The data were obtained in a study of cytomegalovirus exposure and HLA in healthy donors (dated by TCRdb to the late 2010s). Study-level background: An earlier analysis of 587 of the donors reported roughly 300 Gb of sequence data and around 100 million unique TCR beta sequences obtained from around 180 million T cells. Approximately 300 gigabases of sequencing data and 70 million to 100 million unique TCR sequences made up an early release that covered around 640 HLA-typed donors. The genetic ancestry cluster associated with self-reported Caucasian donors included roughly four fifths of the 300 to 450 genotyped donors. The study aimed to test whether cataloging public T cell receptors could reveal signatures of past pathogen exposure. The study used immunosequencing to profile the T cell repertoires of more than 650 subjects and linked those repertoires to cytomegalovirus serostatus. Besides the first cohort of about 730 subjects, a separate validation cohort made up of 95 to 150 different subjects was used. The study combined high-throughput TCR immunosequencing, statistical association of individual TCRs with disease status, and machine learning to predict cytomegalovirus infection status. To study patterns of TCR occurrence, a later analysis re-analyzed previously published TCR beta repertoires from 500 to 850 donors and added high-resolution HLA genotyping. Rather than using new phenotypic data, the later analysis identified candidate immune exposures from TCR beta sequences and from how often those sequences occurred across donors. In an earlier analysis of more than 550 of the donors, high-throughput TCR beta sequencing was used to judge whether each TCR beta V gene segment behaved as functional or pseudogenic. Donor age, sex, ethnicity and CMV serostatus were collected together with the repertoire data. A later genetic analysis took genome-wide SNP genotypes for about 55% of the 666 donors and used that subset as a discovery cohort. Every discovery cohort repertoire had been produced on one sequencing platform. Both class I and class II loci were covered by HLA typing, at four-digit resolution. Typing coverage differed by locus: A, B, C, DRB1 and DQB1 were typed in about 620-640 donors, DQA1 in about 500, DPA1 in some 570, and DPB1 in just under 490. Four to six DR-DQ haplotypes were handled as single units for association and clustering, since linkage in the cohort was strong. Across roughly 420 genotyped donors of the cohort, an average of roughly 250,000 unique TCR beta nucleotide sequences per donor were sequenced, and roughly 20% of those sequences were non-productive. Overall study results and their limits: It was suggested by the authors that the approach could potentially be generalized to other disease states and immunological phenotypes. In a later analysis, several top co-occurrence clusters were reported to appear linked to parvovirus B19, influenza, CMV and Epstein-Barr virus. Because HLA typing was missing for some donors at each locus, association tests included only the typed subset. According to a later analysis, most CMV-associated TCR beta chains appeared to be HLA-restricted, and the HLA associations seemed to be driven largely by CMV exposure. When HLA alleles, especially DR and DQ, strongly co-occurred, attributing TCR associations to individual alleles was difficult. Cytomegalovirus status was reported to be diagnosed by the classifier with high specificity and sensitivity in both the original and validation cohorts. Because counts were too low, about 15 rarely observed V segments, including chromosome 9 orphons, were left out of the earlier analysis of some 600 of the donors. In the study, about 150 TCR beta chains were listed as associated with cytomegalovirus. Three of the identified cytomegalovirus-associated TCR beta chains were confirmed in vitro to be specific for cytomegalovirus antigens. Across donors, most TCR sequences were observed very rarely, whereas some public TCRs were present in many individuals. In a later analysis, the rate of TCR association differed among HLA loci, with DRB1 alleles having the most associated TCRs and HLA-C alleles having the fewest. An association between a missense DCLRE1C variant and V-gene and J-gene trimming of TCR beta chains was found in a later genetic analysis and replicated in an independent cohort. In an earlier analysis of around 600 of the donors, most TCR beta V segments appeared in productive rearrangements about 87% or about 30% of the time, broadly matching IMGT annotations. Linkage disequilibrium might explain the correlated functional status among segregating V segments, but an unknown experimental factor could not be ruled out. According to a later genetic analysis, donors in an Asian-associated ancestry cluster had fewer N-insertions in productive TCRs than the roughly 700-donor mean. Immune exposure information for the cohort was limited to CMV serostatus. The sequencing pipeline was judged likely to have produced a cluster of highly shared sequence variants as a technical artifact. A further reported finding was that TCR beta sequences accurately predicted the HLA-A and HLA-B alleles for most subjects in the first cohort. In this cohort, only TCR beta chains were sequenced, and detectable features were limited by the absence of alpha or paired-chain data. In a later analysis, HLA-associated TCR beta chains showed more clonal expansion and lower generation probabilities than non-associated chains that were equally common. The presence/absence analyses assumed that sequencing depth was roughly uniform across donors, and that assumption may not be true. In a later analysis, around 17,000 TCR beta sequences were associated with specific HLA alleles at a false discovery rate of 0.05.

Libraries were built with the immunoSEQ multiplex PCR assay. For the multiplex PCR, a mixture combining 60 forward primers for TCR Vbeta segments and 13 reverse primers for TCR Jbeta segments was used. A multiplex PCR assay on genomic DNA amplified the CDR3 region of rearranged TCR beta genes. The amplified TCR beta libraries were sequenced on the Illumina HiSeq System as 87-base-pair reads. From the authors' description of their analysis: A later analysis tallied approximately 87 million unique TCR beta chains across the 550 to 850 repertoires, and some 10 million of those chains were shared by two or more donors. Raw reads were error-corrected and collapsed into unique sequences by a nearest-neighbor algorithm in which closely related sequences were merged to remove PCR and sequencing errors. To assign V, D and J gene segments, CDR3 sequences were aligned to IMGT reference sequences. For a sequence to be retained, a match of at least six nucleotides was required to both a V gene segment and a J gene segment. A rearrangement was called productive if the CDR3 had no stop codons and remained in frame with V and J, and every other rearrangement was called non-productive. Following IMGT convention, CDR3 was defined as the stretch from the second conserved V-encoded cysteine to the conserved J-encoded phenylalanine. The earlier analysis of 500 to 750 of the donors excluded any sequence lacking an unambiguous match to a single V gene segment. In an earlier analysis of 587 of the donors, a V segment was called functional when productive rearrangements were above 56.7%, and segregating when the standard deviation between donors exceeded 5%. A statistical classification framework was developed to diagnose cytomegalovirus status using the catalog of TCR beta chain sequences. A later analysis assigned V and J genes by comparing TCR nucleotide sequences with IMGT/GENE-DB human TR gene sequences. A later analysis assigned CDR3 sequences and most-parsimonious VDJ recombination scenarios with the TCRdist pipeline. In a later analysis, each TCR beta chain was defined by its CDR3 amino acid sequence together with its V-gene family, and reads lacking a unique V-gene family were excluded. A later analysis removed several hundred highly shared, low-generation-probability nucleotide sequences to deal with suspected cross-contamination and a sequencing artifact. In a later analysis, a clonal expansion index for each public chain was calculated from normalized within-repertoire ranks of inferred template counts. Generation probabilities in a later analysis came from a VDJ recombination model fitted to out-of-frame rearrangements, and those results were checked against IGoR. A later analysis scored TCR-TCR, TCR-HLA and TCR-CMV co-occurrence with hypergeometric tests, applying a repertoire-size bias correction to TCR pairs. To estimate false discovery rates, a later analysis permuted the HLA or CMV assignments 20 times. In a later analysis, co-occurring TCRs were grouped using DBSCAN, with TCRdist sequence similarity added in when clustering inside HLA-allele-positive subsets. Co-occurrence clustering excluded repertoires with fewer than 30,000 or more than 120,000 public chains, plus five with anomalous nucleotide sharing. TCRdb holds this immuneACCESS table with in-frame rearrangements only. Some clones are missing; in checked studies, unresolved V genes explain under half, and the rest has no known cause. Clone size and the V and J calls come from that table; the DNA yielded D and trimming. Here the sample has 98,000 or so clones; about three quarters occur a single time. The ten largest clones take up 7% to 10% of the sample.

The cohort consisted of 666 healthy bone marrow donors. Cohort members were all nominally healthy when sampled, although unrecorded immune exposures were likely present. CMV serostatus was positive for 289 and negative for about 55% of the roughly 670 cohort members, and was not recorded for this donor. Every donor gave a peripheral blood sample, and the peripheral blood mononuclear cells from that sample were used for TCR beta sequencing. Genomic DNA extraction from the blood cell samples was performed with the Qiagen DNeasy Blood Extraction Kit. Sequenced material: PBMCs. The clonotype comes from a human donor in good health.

The sequenced DNA is TGCGCCAGCAGCCCAAGGACAGACAGCACAGATACGCAGTATTTT. Translated, this is CASSPRTDSTDTQYF. The rearrangement combines TRBV5-1 with TRBJ2-3; the D gene is perhaps TRBD1, from 6 matching bases. The CDR3 holds 15 amino acids from the cysteine to the phenylalanine. CDR3 DNA is the only sequence kept; it has 45 bases, read in frame from the first base. V was cut back by 4 bases and J by 0 bases, leaving a gap of 12 bases between them. According to the germline V gene, CDR1 reads SGHRS and CDR2 reads YFSETQ. Reference TRBV5-1 and TRBJ2-3 proteins supply the regions before and after the CDR3; the full variable domain is: KAGVTQTPRYLIKTRGQQVTLSCSPISGHRSVSWYQQTPGQGLQFLFEYFSETQRNKGNFPGRFSGRQFSNSRSEMNVSTLELGDSALYLCASSPRTDSTDTQYFGPGTRLTVL.